The clone carrying this T cell receptor (beta chain) was found a few times. Its antigen remains unidentified. This record comes from a study of T-cell memory formation after mild COVID-19. Germline V gene data show CDR1 as MGHRA and CDR2 as YSYEKL. The J segment lost 5 bases and the V segment lost 2 bases, leaving 13 bases of the junction unmatched. The CDR3 runs to 17 residues. Study conclusions and caveats: Some responding clones appeared in pre-infection memory, suggesting cross-reactive memory joined.

TCRdb reprocessed the 5' RACE reads via MiXCR and lists one record per CDR3 protein. Of some 110,000 distinct CDR3 sequences in the sample, 15% to 20% were seen once. The source of this sequence is an adult woman who had mild COVID-19 (a few samples of this study predate the infection). Cell type and time point are not known. The gene calls are TRBV4-1 and TRBJ1-1; 8 bases fit TRBD1. The sample taken for sequencing was PBMCs or a T cell subset sorted from them (not recorded which). The CDR3 reads CASSQSPQGAVGTEAFF. The CDR3 nucleotides are TGCGCCAGCAGCCAAAGCCCTCAGGGGGCAGTAGGGACTGAAGCTTTCTTT.